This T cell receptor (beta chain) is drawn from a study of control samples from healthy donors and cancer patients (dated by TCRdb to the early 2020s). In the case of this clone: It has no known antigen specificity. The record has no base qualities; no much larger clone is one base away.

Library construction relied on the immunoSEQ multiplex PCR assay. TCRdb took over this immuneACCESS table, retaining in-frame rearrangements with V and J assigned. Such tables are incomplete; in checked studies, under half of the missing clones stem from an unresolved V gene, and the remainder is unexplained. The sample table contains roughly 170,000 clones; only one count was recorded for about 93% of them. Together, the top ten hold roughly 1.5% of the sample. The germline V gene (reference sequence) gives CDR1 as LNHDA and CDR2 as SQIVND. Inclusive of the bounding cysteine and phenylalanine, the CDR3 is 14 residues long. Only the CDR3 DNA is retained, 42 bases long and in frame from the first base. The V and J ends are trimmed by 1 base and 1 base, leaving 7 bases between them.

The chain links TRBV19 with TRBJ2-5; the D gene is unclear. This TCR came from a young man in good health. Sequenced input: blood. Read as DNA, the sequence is TGTGCCAGTAGTATAGTGGACGGCCAAGAGACCCAGTACTTC. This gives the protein CASSIVDGQETQYF.